The 20 T cell receptor beta chains below all came from one sample that was sequenced in a study of blood T cell repertoires in COVID-19. Sequenced by immunoSEQ multiplex PCR; TCRdb stores in-frame clones only, minus some. The data hold 100,000 to 150,000 clones, with roughly 89% observed a single time. Sequencing was carried out using peripheral blood. Every receptor here comes from a man aged 55 to 70 with COVID-19, enrolled during active disease.

This chain connects TRBV7-3 to TRBJ2-7; D not resolved. CDR1 is SGHTA, CDR2 FQGTGA, per germline. The length of the CDR3 is 13 residues. Trimming shortened V by 2 bases and J by 3 bases, and 8 bases separated the two germline ends. DNA for the CDR3: TGTGCCAGCAGCTTAGGCCCGAACTACGAGCAGTACTTC. It is translated as CASSLGPNYEQYF.

DNA for the CDR3: TGTGCCAGCAGCTTATACACAGGGGCGAGCTATGGCTACACCTTC. The encoded protein is CASSLYTGASYGYTF. This chain connects TRBV11-2 to TRBJ1-2, with TRBD1 matching over 7 bases. This CDR3 is 15 amino acids long. Germline CDR1 reads SGHAT; CDR2 reads FQNNGV. V shed 2 bases, J shed 4 bases, and the junction held 7 bases outside the gene matches.

This sequence joins TRBV7-3 and TRBJ2-3; TRBD2 might be the D (5 bases). The CDR3 contains 16 residues. Trimming left V 0 bases short and J 2 bases short, with 12 bases between. CDR1 and CDR2 (germline): SGHTA, FQGTGA. The CDR3 spells CASSLTPSGFTDTQYF. The CDR3 DNA reads TGTGCCAGCAGCTTAACTCCTTCGGGATTCACAGATACGCAGTATTTT.

The V and J genes are TRBV9 and TRBJ1-2, with TRBD1 matching over 10 bases. After removal of 0 bases from V and 5 bases from J, the junction contained 4 bases not matched to a gene. This CDR3 region has 15 residues. Germline-derived CDR1 and CDR2 are SGDLS and YYNGEE. The CDR3 reads CASSVDGTGEYGYTF. CDR3 bases: TGTGCCAGCAGCGTAGACGGGACAGGGGAATATGGCTACACCTTC.

The genes are TRBV18 and TRBJ1-6, with 10 bases matching TRBD1. The CDR3 has 19 residues. Trimming at V came to 1 base and at J to 4 bases, leaving 10 bases not matched to a gene. CDR1 is KGHSH, CDR2 LQKENI, per germline. CDR3 DNA sequence: TGTGCCAGCTCACCACAGCCCGGGGCGGGACAGGGGTATAATTCACCCCTCCACTTT. Its translation is CASSPQPGAGQGYNSPLHF.

The rearrangement links TRBV10-2 to TRBJ1-5, with TRBD1 identical over 7 bases. There are 14 residues in the CDR3. Per germline, CDR1 WSHSY and CDR2 SAAADI. V lost 8 bases and J lost 6; bases outside the gene matches: 10. CDR3: CASGNYRGGQPQHF. The DNA of the CDR3 is TGCGCCAGCGGCAACTACAGGGGAGGTCAGCCCCAGCATTTT.

This chain uses TRBV12-1 with TRBJ1-3. TRBV12-1 is a known pseudogene. This CDR3 spans 16 amino acids. The CDR3 reads CASSFFGSSDGNTIYF. The CDR3 coding sequence is TGTGCCAGCAGCTTTTTCGGGTCGTCGGATGGAAACACCATATATTTT.

The rearrangement links TRBV20-1 to TRBJ2-1; no reliable D call. This CDR3 has 11 amino acids. Trimming cost V 3 bases and J 6 bases, with 6 bases left between them. Germline assignment: CDR1 DFQATT and CDR2 SNEGSKA (reference sequence). CDR3 sequence: CSASPFNEQFF. CDR3 nucleotide sequence: TGCAGTGCTAGCCCCTTCAATGAGCAGTTCTTC.

The chain uses TRBV10-3 and TRBJ2-5, with no clear D. The V and J ends lost 6 bases and 5 bases respectively, with 13 bases between them. Germline V CDR1 and CDR2: ENHRY, SYGVKD. There are 13 residues in the CDR3. CDR3 nucleotides: TGTGCCATCAGGACTCACGATAGGGAGACCCAGTACTTC. Encoded protein: CAIRTHDRETQYF.

The chain recombines TRBV2 with TRBJ1-2; 8 bases align to TRBD1. The junction had 12 bases not matched to a gene; V was cut back by 3 bases and J by 0 bases. From germline, CDR1 is SNHLY and CDR2 FYNNEI. This CDR3 is 18 amino acids long. For the CDR3, the DNA is TGTGCCAGCAGTGATAGGACAGGGAGAGGGCAAACTAACTATGGCTACACCTTC. Translating it yields CASSDRTGRGQTNYGYTF.

In nucleotides, the CDR3 is TGTGCCAGCAGCTTAGATCTGGGGAGGGGCCTGGGGACCCAGTACTTC. Its protein is CASSLDLGRGLGTQYF. J is TRBJ2-5 and V is TRBV11-2; 7 nucleotides align to TRBD2. Germline-derived CDR1 and CDR2 are SGHAT and FQNNGV. The CDR3 totals 16 residues. V shed 0 bases and J 7 bases; nucleotides not matched to a gene: 11.

The chain is built from TRBV19 and TRBJ2-6; D gene unclear. CDR3 length: 16 residues. The V gene lost 6 bases and the J gene lost 0 bases, with 12 bases spanning the gap. Germline values: CDR1 LNHDA, CDR2 SQIVND (reference sequence). CDR3 nucleotides: TGTGCCAGTAGGTTTCAGAGACACTCTGGGGCCAACGTCCTGACTTTC. Encoded protein: CASRFQRHSGANVLTF. Filled out from reference TRBV19 and TRBJ2-6, the complete variable domain reads DGGITQSPKYLFRKEGQNVTLSCEQNLNHDAMYWYRQDPGQGLRLIYYSQIVNDFQKGDIAEGYSVSREKKESFPLTVTSAQKNPTAFYLCASRFQRHSGANVLTFGAGSRLTVL.

This clone was counted once. Additional DNA sequences in this sample encode the identical CDR3. This chain's CDR3 is CASSPGSSYEQYF. DNA for the CDR3: TGTGCCAGCTCACCCGGGTCCTCCTACGAGCAGTACTTC. J is TRBJ2-7 and V is TRBV18; D is uncertain. CDR3 length equals 13 residues. V gave up 3 bases and J gave up 0 bases, with 6 bases separating them. The germline V gene has CDR1 KGHSH and CDR2 LQKENI.

A few counts support this clone. The rearrangement uses TRBV2 and TRBJ1-1, with D possibly matching TRBD1 (5 bases). The CDR3 covers 15 residues. V was clipped by 5 bases and J by 11 bases, with 24 bases between them. CDR1 SNHLY and CDR2 FYNNEI come from the germline V gene. CDR3 region: CASSIDVGGLWRAFF. DNA of the CDR3: TGTGCCAGCAGTATCGACGTGGGGGGACTATGGAGGGCTTTCTTT.

The V call is TRBV10-1, the J call TRBJ2-7, with D perhaps matching TRBD1 (8 bases). Germline CDR1 reads WNHNN; CDR2 reads SYGVQD (reference sequence). The germline V and J ends were trimmed by 6 bases and 4 bases, with 16 bases remaining between them. This CDR3 is built from 14 residues. The chain's CDR3 is CASSDGQGGYEQYF. The CDR3 bases are TGCGCCAGCAGCGACGGACAGGGAGGGTACGAGCAGTACTTC.

As concerns this clone: One end of the junction varies from germline; a read error may be responsible. V usage is TRBV19 and J usage is TRBJ1-5; the D gene is possibly TRBD1 (6 bases). CDR3 size: 13 residues. Germline V CDR1 and CDR2: LNHDA, SQIVND (reference sequence). The CDR3 DNA is TGTGCCAGTAGTATTGGGGACAATAAGCCCCAGCATTTT. This gives the protein CASSIGDNKPQHF.

As concerns this clone: At the DNA level, this CDR3 is encoded by other sequences in the same sample as well. The chain joins TRBV11-2 to TRBJ1-5; D is unclear. The germline gives CDR1 SGHAT, CDR2 FQNNGV. Trimming removed 2 bases at V and 3 bases at J, with 5 bases between. The length of the CDR3 is 13 residues. The CDR3 nucleotides are TGTGCCAGCAGCTTATCCCTCAATCAGCCCCAGCATTTT. Protein sequence: CASSLSLNQPQHF.

The chain recombines TRBV5-6 with TRBJ1-6; TRBD1 matches 7 bases. With V trimmed by 4 bases and J by 7 bases, 5 bases remained unmatched. CDR1 SGHDT and CDR2 YYEEEE come from the germline V gene. CDR3 length equals 14 residues. CDR3 sequence: CASSQRQGNSPLHF. CDR3 DNA: TGTGCCAGCAGCCAAAGACAGGGAAATTCACCCCTCCACTTT.

J is TRBJ2-7 and V is TRBV14; D is possibly TRBD2 (5 bases). This CDR3 spans 15 amino acids. Germline assignment: CDR1 SGHDN and CDR2 FVKESK. The ends were cut back, 4 bases at V and 2 bases at J, with 15 bases in the middle. As DNA, the CDR3 is TGTGCCAGCAGCCGTCCGGGAAACGGACCCTACGAGCAGTACTTC. Protein: CASSRPGNGPYEQYF.

V usage is TRBV10-3 and J usage is TRBJ1-4, with D tentatively TRBD1 (5 bases). The CDR3 sequence is 13 residues long. The V end lost 11 bases, the J end lost 6 bases, and 16 bases lay between the germline ends. CDR1 ENHRY and CDR2 SYGVKD come from the germline V gene. DNA of the CDR3: TGTGCCGCCCAGCGGGGGATAGATGAAAAACTGTTTTTT. Amino acid sequence: CAAQRGIDEKLFF.